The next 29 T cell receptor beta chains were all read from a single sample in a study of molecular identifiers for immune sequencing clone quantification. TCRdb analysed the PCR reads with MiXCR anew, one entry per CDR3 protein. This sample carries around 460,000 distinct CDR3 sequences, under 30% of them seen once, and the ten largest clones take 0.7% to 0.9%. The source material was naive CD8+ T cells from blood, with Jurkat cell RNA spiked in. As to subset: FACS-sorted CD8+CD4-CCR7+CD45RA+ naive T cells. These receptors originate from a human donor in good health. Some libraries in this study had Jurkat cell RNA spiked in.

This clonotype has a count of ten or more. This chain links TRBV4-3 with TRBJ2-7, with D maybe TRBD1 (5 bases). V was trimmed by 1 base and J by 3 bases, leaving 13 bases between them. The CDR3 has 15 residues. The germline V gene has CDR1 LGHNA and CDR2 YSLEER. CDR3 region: CASSQAQDNDYEQYF. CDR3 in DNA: TGCGCCAGCAGCCAAGCTCAGGACAACGACTACGAGCAGTACTTC.

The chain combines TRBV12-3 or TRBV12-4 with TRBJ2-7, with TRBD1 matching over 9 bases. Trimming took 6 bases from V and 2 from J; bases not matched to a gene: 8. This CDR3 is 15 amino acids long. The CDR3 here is CASRPTGGPAYEQYF. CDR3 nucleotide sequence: TGTGCCAGCAGGCCGACAGGGGGGCCGGCCTACGAGCAGTACTTC.

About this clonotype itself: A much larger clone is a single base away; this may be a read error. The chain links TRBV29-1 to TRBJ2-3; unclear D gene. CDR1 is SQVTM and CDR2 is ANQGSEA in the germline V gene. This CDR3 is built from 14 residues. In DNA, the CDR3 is TGCAGCGCCGCCTCGTCTAGTACAGCAGATACGCGGTATTTT. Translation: CSAASSSTADTRYF.

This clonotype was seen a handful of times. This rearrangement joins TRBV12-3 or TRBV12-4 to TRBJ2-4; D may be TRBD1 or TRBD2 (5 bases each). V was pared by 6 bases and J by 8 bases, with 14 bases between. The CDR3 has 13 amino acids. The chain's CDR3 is CASSPTGLDIQYF. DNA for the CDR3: TGTGCCAGCAGCCCGACGGGGCTGGACATTCAGTACTTC.

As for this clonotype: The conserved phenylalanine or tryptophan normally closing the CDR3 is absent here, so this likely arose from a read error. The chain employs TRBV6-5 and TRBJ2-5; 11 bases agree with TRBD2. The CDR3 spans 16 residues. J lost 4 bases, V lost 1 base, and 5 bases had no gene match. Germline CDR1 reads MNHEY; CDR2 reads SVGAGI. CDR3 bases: TGTGCCAGCAGTTACTTAGGGCTAGCGGGAGGAGAGACCCAGTACATC. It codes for CASSYLGLAGGETQYI.

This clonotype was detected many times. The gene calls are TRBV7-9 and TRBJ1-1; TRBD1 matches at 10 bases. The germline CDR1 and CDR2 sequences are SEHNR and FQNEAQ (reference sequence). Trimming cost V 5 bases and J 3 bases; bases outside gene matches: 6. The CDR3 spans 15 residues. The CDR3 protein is CASSEGQGRYTEAFF. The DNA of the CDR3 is TGTGCCAGCAGCGAGGGACAGGGGCGATACACTGAAGCTTTCTTT.

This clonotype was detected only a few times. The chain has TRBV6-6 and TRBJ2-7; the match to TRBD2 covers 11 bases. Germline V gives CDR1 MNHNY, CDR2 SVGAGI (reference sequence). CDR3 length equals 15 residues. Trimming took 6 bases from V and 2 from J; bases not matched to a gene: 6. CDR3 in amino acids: CASSLLAGVAYEQYF. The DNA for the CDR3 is TGTGCCAGCAGCTTACTAGCGGGAGTCGCCTACGAGCAGTACTTC.

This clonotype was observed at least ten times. CDR3 DNA: TGTGCCAGCAGCCAAGATCCCAGTGGACGGACCTCTGGGGCCAACGTCCTGACTTTC. It codes for CASSQDPSGRTSGANVLTF. V is TRBV4-2 and J is TRBJ2-6; D is unclear. This CDR3 comprises 19 residues. Germline V gives CDR1 LGHNA, CDR2 YNFKEQ. V was pared by 0 bases and J by 0 bases, with 15 bases between.

The CDR3 sequence is CASSSLAGGPSDTQYF. As DNA, the CDR3 is TGTGCCAGCAGTTCCCTAGCGGGAGGGCCATCAGATACGCAGTATTTT. The chain combines TRBV27 with TRBJ2-3; TRBD2 matches at 12 bases. Trimming removed 4 bases from V and 4 bases from J; junction bases left unmatched: 6. Germline V gene data show CDR1 as MNHEY and CDR2 as SMNVEV (reference sequence). CDR3 length equals 16 residues.

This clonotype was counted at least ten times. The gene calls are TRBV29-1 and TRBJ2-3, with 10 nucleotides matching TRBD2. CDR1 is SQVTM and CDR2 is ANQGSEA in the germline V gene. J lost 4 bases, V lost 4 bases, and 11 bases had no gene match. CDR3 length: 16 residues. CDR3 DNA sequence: TGCAGCGTTGTCGGTCTAGCGGGGGTGGTAGCAGATACGCAGTATTTT. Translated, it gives CSVVGLAGVVADTQYF.

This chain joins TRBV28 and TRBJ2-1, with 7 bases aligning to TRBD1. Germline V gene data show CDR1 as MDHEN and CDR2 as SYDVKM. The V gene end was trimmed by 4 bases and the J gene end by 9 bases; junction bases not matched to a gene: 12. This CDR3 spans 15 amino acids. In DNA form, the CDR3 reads TGTGCCAGCAGTTCCCGACAGGGCTCGTTGAGTGAGCAGTTCTTC. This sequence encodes CASSSRQGSLSEQFF.

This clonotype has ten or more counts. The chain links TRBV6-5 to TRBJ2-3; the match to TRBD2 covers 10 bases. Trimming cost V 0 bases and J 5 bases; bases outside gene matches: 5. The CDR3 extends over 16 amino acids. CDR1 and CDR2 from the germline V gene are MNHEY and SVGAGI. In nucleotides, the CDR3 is TGTGCCAGCAGTTACTCGAGCGGGGGGGCCCAAGATACGCAGTATTTT. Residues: CASSYSSGGAQDTQYF.

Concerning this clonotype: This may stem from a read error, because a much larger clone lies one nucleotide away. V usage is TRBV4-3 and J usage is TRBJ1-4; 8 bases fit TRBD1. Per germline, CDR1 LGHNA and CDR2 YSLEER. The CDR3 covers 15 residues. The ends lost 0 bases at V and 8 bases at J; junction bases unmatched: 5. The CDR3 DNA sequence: TGCGCCAGCAGCCAAGACAAGGACAGGGTAGAAAAACTGTTTTTT. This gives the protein CASSQDKDRVEKLFF.

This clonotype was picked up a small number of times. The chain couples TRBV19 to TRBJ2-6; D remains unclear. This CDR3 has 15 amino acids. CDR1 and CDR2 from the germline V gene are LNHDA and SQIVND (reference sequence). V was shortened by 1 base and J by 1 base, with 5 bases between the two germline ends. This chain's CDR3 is CASSIGGSGANVLTF. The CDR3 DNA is TGTGCCAGTAGTATAGGTGGATCTGGGGCCAACGTCCTGACTTTC.

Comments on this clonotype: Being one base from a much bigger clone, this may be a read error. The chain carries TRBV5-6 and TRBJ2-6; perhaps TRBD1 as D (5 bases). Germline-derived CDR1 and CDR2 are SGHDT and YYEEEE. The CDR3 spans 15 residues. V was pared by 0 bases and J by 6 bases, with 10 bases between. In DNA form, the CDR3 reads TGTGCCAGCAGCTTGGAAGGGGCTGAGGCCAACGTCCTGACTTTC. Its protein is CASSLEGAEANVLTF. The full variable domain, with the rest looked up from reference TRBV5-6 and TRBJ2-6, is DAGVTQSPTHLIKTRGQQVTLRCSPKSGHDTVSWYQQALGQGPQFIFQYYEEEERQRGNFPDRFSGHQFPNYSSELNVNALLLGDSALYLCASSLEGAEANVLTFGAGSRLTVL.

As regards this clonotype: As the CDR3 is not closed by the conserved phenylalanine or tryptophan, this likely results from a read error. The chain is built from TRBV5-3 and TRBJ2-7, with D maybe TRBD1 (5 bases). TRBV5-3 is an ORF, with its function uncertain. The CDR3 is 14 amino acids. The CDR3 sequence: CASSLSRVGYEQYL. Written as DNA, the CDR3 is TGTGCCAGCAGCTTGAGCAGGGTGGGCTACGAGCAGTACTTA.

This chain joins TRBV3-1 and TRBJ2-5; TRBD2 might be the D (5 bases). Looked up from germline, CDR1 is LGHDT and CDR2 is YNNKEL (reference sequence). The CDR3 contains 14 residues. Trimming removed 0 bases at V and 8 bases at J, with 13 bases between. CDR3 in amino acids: CASSQEPVRDTQYF. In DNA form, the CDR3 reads TGTGCCAGCAGCCAAGAACCGGTCCGGGATACCCAGTACTTC.

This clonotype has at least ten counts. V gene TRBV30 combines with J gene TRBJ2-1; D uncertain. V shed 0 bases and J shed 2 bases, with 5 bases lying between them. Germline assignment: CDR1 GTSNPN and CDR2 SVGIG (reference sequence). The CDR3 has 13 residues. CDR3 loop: CAWSVHAYNEQFF. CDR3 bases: TGTGCCTGGAGTGTACACGCCTACAATGAGCAGTTCTTC.

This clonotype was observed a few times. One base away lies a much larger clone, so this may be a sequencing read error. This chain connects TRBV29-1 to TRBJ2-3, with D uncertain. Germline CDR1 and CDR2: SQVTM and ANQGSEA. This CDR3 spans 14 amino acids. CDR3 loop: CGVGPGGETDTQYF. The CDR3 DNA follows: TGCGGCGTAGGCCCTGGCGGAGAGACAGATACGCAGTATTTT.

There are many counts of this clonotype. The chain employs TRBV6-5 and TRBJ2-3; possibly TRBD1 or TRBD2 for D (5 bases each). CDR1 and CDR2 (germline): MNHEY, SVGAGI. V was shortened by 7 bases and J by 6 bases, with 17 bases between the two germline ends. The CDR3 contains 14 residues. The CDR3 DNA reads TGTGCCAGCACTCCCGGGCCGGGGCCCGATACGCAGTATTTT. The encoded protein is CASTPGPGPDTQYF.

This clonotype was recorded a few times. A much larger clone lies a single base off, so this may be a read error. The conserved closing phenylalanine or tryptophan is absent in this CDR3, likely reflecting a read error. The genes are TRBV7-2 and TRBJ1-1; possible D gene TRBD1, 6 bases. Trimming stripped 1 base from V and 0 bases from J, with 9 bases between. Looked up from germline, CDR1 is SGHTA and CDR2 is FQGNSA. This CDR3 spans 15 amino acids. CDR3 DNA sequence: TGTGCCAGCAGCTTAGAGAGACAGGTGAACACTGAAGCTTTCTCT. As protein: CASSLERQVNTEAFS.

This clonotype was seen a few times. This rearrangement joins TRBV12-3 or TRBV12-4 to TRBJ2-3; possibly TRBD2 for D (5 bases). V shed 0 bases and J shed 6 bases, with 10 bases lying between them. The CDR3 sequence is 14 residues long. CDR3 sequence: CASSLAPSPDTQYF. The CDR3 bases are TGTGCCAGCAGTTTAGCGCCTAGCCCCGATACGCAGTATTTT.

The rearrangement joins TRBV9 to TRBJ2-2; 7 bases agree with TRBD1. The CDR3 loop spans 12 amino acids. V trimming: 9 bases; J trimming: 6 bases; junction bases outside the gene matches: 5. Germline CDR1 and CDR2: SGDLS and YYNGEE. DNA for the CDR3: TGTGCCACTGGACAGGCGGCCGGGGAGCTGTTTTTT. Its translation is CATGQAAGELFF.

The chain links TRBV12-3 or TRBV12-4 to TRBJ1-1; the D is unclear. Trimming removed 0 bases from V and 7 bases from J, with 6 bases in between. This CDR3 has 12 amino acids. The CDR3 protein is CASSLAGFEAFF. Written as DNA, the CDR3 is TGTGCCAGCAGTTTAGCCGGGTTTGAAGCTTTCTTT.

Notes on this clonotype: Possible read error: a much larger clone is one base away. The CDR3 nucleotides read TGTGCCAGCAGTACCCTTGGGAATAGCAATCAGCCCCGGCATTTT. Protein product: CASSTLGNSNQPRHF. The J gene is TRBJ1-5, the V gene TRBV6-5, with no clear D. Germline loops: CDR1 MNHEY, CDR2 SVGAGI. CDR3 length equals 15 residues.

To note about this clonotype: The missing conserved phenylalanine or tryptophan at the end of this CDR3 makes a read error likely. CDR3 bases: TGTGCCAGCAGGCGGACAGGGGTTGAAAAACTGTTTTCT. It specifies CASRRTGVEKLFS. The J gene is TRBJ1-4, the V gene TRBV16, with TRBD1 matching over 9 bases. Germline lookup yields CDR1 KGHSY and CDR2 FQNENV. V was clipped by 6 bases and J by 7 bases; unmatched bases: 3. This CDR3 region has 13 residues.

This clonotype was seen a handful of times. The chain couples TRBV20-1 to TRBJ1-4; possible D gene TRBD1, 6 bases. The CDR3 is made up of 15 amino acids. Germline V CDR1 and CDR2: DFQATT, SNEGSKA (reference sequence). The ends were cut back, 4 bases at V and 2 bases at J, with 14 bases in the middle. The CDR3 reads CSAIWGAQTNEKLFF. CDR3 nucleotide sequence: TGCAGTGCTATCTGGGGGGCGCAGACTAATGAAAAACTGTTTTTT.

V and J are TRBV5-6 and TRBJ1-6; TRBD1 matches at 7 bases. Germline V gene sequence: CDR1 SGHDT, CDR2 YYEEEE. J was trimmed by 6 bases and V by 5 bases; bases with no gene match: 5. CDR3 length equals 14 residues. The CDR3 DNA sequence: TGTGCCAGCAGTTGGGGGACAGCTAATTCACCCCTCCACTTT. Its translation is CASSWGTANSPLHF.

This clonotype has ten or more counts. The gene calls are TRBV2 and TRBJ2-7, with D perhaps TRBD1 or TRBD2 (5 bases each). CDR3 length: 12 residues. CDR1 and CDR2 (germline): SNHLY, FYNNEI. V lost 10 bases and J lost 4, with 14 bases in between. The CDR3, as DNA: TGTGCCACCACGGGACCGGGGTACGAGCAGTACTTC. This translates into CATTGPGYEQYF.